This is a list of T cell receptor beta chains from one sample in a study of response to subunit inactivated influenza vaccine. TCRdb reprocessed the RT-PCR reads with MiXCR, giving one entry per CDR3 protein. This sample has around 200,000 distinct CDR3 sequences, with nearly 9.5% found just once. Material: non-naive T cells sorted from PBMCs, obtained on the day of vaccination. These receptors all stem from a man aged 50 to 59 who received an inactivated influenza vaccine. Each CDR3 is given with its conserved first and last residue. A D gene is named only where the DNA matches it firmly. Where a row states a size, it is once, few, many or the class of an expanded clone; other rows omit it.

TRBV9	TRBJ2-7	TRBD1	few	CASSERQGHYEQYF	TGTGCCAGCAGCGAAAGACAGGGTCACTACGAGCAGTACTTC
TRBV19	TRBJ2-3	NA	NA	CASSPSDGDTQYF	TGTGCCAGTAGCCCTTCGGACGGGGATACGCAGTATTTT
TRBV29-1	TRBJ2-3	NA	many	CSVMGRWDTDTQYF	TGCAGCGTGATGGGGCGTTGGGACACAGATACGCAGTATTTT
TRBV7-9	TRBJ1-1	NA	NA	CASSRGAGTGTEAFF	TGTGCCAGCAGCCGAGGTGCAGGGACTGGCACTGAAGCTTTCTTT
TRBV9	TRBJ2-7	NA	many	CASSVGGNSYEQYF	TGTGCCAGCAGCGTAGGAGGCAATTCCTACGAGCAGTACTTC
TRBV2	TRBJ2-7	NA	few	CASSEGTNPYEQYF	TGTGCCAGCAGTGAAGGGACAAATCCCTACGAGCAGTACTTC
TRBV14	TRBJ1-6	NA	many	CASSQEGRSPLHF	TGTGCCAGCAGCCAAGAGGGTAGATCACCCCTCCACTTT
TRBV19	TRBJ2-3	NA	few	CASSTIGLPGTQYF	TGTGCCAGTAGTACGATCGGACTCCCGGGTACGCAGTATTTT
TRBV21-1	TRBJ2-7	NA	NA	CASSKVRRGVSYEQYF	TGTGCCAGCAGCAAAGTAAGAAGGGGGGTTTCCTACGAGCAGTACTTC
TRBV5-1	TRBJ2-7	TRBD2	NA	CASSSASGRPFSYEQYF	TGCGCCAGCAGCTCAGCTAGCGGGAGACCCTTCTCCTACGAGCAGTACTTC
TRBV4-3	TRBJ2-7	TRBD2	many	CASSQGRDYWYEQYF	TGCGCCAGCAGCCAAGGGCGGGACTACTGGTACGAGCAGTACTTC
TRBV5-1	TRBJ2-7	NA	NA	CASSWGWGPHGYEQYF	TGCGCCAGCAGCTGGGGGTGGGGGCCCCATGGCTACGAGCAGTACTTC
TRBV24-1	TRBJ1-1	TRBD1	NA	CATSDHRQGMNTEAFF	TGTGCCACCAGTGACCACCGACAGGGAATGAACACTGAAGCTTTCTTT
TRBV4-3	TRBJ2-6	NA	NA	CASSQEGGLPSGANVLTF	TGCGCCAGCAGCCAAGAAGGTGGACTGCCCTCTGGGGCCAACGTCCTGACTTTC
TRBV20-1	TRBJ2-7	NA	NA	CSARVPGIGYEQYF	TGCAGTGCTAGAGTCCCAGGGATCGGCTACGAGCAGTACTTC
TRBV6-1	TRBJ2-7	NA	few	CASSEEAGGEQYF	TGTGCCAGCAGTGAAGAGGCAGGTGGCGAGCAGTACTTC
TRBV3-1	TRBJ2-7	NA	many	CASSQGSAQRVAYEQYF	TGTGCCAGCAGCCAAGGTTCGGCGCAGCGGGTCGCCTACGAGCAGTACTTC
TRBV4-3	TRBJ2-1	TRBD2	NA	CASSQDSLADIYNEQFF	TGCGCCAGCAGCCAAGATTCACTAGCGGACATCTACAATGAGCAGTTCTTC
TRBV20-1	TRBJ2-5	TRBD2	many	CSAPPTSGSQETQYF	TGCAGTGCTCCACCGACTAGCGGGAGTCAAGAGACCCAGTACTTC
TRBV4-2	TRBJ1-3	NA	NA	CASSQDFPGNTIYF	TGTGCCAGCAGCCAAGATTTCCCTGGAAACACCATATATTTT
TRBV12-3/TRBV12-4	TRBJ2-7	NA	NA	CASRIIPSLYEQYF	TGTGCCAGCAGGATCATTCCCAGCCTCTACGAGCAGTACTTC
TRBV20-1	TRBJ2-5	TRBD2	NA	CSATLAGGLETQYF	TGCAGTGCTACACTAGCGGGGGGCCTAGAGACCCAGTACTTC
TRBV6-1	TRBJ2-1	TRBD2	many	CASSPSGGVYNEQFF	TGTGCCAGCAGTCCTAGCGGGGGGGTCTACAATGAGCAGTTCTTC
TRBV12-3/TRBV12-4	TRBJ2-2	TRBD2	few	CASSETRGANTGELFF	TGTGCCAGCAGCGAGACCCGGGGGGCGAACACCGGGGAGCTGTTTTTT
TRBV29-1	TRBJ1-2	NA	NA	CSVTRGVNYGYTF	TGCAGCGTTACCAGGGGAGTTAACTATGGCTACACCTTC
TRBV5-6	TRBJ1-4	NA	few	CASSPRREEKLFF	TGTGCCAGCAGCCCCAGGCGAGAAGAAAAACTGTTTTTT
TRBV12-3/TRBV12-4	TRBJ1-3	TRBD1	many	CASSPRTGGTFGNTIYF	TGTGCCAGCAGTCCACGGACAGGGGGGACTTTTGGAAACACCATATATTTT
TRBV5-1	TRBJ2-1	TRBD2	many	CASSPVGGRSGGPSSYNEQFF	TGCGCCAGCAGCCCGGTCGGGGGGCGTAGCGGGGGACCTAGCTCCTACAATGAGCAGTTCTTC
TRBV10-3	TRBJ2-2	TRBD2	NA	CAISGLAGPGTGELFF	TGTGCCATCAGTGGGCTAGCGGGACCCGGCACCGGGGAGCTGTTTTTT
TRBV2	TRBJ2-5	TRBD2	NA	CASRTTSGAETQYF	TGTGCCAGCAGGACGACTAGCGGGGCAGAGACCCAGTACTTC
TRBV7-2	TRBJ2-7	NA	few	CASSPGPGGKSYEQYF	TGTGCCAGCAGCCCAGGCCCGGGCGGGAAGTCCTACGAGCAGTACTTC
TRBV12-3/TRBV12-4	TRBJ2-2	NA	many	CASSPPGWGIGELFF	TGTGCCAGCAGTCCCCCCGGATGGGGGATCGGGGAGCTGTTTTTT
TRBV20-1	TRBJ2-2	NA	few	CSATQGGELFF	TGCAGTGCTACTCAGGGCGGGGAGCTGTTTTTT